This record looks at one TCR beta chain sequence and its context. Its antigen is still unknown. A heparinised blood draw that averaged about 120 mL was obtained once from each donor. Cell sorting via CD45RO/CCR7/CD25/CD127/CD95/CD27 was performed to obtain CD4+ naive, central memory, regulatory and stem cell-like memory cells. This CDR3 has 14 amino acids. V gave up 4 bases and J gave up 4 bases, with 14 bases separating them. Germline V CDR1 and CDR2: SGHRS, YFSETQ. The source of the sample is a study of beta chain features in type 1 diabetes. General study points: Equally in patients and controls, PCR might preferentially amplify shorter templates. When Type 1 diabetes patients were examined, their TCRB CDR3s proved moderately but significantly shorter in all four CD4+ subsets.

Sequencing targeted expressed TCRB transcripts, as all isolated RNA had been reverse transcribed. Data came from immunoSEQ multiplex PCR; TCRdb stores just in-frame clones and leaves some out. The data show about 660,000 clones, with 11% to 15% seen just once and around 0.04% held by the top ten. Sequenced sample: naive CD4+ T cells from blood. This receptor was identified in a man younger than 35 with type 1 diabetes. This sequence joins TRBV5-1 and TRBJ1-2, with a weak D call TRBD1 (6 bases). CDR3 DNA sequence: TGCGCCAGCAGCGGAGGGGGACAAGCCTATGGCTACACCTTC. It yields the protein CASSGGGQAYGYTF.